The entry that follows covers one T cell receptor (beta chain) sequence. No antigen is known for it. Within one base of it there is no much larger clone, and no base qualities were kept. Genomic DNA was extracted from the sorted cells using the QIAGEN blood and tissue kit and was quantified on a NanoDrop 1000. Using multiplex PCR of genomic DNA, the immunoSEQ platform deep sequenced and quantified the TCR alpha and beta chains. Per the source publication's procedure: IMGT gene and region definitions were used to annotate TCR sequences. Out-of-frame rearrangements were used as a proxy for the preselection repertoire and compared with in-frame clonotypes. The iCHAO1 estimator provided with the immunoSEQ platform was used to estimate repertoire size. Clonal inequality was measured with a Gini index on in-frame amino acid clonotypes, based on the Lorenz curve. The intersect function of the R package tcR was used to count shared clonotypes, and the Jaccard index was used to score similarity. Frequencies of V, J and V-J usage were subjected to principal component analysis with the R prcomp function, without normalization. The clones in this table, taken by TCRdb from immuneACCESS, are in-frame only. Not every clone is retained; where verified, under half of the shortfall comes from an unresolved V gene, and the cause of the rest is unknown. The V and J calls and clone size come from that table; D and trimming were worked out from the DNA. This sample is represented by around 59,000 clones; over 90% of them were singletons. The top ten clones comprise over 15% of the sample.

The sample belongs to a study of human versus mouse CDR3 diversity and MHC coevolution listed by TCRdb under 2017. General notes on the study: The immunoSEQ assay was reported to detect one in 200,000 T cells and to minimize amplification bias from multiplex PCR. Human naive CD4 T cell repertoires served as a reference for TCR selection on multiple MHC II alleles, compared against human-TCR-locus transgenic mice with single MHC II. The human cohort was made up of three healthy volunteer blood donors, who at collection were aged 30 to 40, 40 to 50 and 60 to 70, one donor in each range. Across mouse and human samples, each sample had between roughly 0.6 x 10^7 and 1.7 x 10^7 valid reads. What the research found in general, with its limitations: Most of the three human donors showed the lowest clonal inequality scores among all compared groups. Because human T cells were selected on several MHC II alleles, repertoire diversity was not considered directly comparable between humans and mice. On average, humans had more CDR3 deletions and insertions than mice, indicating greater exonuclease and TdT activity. iCHAO1 estimates gave humans the largest TCR beta repertoire, some 1.5 million clonotypes, attributed likely to selection by multiple MHC II molecules.

Naive CD4 T cells, defined as CD45RO-negative and CD62L-positive, were isolated from PBMCs by fluorescence-activated cell sorting. About 50 ml of fresh peripheral blood was drawn per donor, and PBMCs were isolated by Ficoll density centrifugation. Cells were sorted on a FACSAria III instrument, and every sample had a purity above 85%. Per the germline V gene (reference sequence), PRHDT is the CDR1 and FYEKMQ is the CDR2. V ends up 4 bases short and J 3 bases short, with an unmatched junction base count of 17. Including cysteine and phenylalanine, the CDR3 has 20 amino acids. Only the CDR3 portion is preserved as DNA: 60 bases, with reading frame beginning at the first base.

The sequence was collected from a person between 55 and 69 years old in good health. What was sequenced was naive CD4+ T cells from blood. The cell subset or site label on this specimen signifies: CD45RO-negative CD62L-positive naive CD4 T cells. The receptor chain draws on TRBV13 and TRBJ2-3, with 12 bases in between that match TRBD2. Here is the DNA: TGTGCCAGCAGCTCAACGTCTAGCGGGAGGGCCCTCAGGGGAACAGATACGCAGTATTTT. This sequence encodes CASSSTSSGRALRGTDTQYF.